Presented here are 5 T cell receptor beta chains from one specimen sequenced in a study of neurological immune-mediated disorders. TCRdb independently ran MiXCR on the 5' RACE reads; one entry per CDR3 protein. The sample lists about 50,000 distinct CDR3 sequences, 9% to 12% occurring once. Source material: PBMCs. The receptors here all came from a woman aged 40 to 50 with HTLV-1-associated myelopathy (HAM/TSP).

For the CDR3, the DNA is TGCAGTTCTTGGAGGACAGGGACCTATGGCTACACCTTC. It specifies CSSWRTGTYGYTF. The V and J genes are TRBV20-1 and TRBJ1-2, with 8 positions matching TRBD1. With 8 bases clipped from V and 4 bases from J, the junction kept 9 bases outside the gene matches. Germline V CDR1 and CDR2: DFQATT, SNEGSKA (reference sequence). The CDR3 spans 13 residues.

This clonotype was seen repeatedly, ten times or more. This rearrangement joins TRBV4-1 to TRBJ2-1, with 7 bases matching TRBD2. The CDR3 length is 16 residues. Trimming cost V 1 base and J 5 bases; bases outside gene matches: 8. Per germline, CDR1 MGHRA and CDR2 YSYEKL. Written as DNA, the CDR3 is TGCGCCAGCAGCCAAGTGGGGCGGGAGTCCCACAATGAGCAGTTCTTC. Its protein is CASSQVGRESHNEQFF.

This clonotype appeared many times. The gene calls are TRBV24-1 and TRBJ1-2; D is perhaps TRBD1 (5 bases). V lost 3 bases and J lost 7, with 14 bases in between. Germline CDR1 KGHDR, CDR2 SFDVKD. The CDR3 spans 14 residues. The DNA of the CDR3 is TGTGCCACCAGTGATCCCGGGACGGCGGCTGGCTACACCTTC. Translating gives CATSDPGTAAGYTF.

This clonotype was recorded many times. The J gene is TRBJ2-1, the V gene TRBV5-1; D call uncertain. This CDR3 is built from 15 residues. The germline CDR1 and CDR2 sequences are SGHRS and YFSETQ. V lost 4 bases and J 0 bases, leaving 11 bases between the germline ends. CDR3 sequence (DNA): TGCGCCAGCAGCCTCCGGGCAAGCTCCTACAATGAGCAGTTCTTC. Translating gives CASSLRASSYNEQFF.

This clonotype was detected many times. This chain links TRBV6-5 with TRBJ1-6; 10 bases line up with TRBD1. The V gene end was trimmed by 2 bases and the J gene end by 9 bases; junction bases not matched to a gene: 4. Germline lookup yields CDR1 MNHEY and CDR2 SVGAGI. The CDR3 is made up of 15 amino acids. The CDR3 is CASSYVGQGRSPLHF. Written as DNA, the CDR3 is TGTGCCAGCAGTTACGTGGGACAGGGGCGTTCACCCCTCCACTTT.